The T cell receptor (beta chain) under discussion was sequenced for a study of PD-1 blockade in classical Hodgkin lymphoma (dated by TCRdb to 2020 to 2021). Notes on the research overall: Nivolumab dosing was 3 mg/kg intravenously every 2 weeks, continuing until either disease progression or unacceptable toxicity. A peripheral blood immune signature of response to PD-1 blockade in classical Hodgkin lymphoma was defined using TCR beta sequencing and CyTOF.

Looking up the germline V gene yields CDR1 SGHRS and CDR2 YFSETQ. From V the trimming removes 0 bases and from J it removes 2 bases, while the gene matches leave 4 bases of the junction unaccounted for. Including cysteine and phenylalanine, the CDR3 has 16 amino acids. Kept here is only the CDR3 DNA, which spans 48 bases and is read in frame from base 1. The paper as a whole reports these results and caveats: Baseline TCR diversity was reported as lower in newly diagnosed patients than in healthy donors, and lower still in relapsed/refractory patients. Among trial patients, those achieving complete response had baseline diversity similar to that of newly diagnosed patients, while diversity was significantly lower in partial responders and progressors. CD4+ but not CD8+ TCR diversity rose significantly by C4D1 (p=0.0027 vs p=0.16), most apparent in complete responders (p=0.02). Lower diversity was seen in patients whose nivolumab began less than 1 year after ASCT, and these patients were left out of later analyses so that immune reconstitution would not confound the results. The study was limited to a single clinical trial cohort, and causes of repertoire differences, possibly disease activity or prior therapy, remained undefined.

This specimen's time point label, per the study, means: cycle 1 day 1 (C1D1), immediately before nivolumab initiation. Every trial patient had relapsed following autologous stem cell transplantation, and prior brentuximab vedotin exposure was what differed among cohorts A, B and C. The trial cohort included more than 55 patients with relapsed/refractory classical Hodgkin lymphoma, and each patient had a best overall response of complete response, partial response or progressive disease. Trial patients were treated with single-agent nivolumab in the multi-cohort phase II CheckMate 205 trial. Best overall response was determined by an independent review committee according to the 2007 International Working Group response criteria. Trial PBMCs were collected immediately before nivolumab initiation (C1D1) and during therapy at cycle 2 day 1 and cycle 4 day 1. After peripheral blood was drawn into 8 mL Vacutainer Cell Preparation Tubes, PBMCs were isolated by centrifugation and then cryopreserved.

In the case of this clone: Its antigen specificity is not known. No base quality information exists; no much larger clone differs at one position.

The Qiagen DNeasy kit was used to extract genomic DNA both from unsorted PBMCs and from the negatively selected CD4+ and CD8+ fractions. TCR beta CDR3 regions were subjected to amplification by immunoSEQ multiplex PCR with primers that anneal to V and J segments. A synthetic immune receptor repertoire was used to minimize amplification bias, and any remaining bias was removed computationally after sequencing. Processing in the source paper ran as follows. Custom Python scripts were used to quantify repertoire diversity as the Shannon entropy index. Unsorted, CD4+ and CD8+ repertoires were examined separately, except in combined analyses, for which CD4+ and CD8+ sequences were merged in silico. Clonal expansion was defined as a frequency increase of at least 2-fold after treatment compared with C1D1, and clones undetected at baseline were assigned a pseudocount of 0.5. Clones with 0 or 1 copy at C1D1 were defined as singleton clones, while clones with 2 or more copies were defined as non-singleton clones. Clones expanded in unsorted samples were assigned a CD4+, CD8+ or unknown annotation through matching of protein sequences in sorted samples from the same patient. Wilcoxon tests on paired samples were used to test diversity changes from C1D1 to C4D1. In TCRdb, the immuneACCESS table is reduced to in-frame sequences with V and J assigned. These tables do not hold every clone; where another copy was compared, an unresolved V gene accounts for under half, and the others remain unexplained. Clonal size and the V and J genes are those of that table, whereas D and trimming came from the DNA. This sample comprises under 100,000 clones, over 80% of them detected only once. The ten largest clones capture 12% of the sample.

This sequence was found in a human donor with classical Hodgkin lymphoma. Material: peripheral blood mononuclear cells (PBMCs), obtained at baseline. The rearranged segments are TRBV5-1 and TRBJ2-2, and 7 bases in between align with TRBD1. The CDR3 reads CASSLVAGGNTGELFF. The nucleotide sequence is TGCGCCAGCAGCTTGGTGGCAGGGGGAAACACCGGGGAGCTGTTTTTT.